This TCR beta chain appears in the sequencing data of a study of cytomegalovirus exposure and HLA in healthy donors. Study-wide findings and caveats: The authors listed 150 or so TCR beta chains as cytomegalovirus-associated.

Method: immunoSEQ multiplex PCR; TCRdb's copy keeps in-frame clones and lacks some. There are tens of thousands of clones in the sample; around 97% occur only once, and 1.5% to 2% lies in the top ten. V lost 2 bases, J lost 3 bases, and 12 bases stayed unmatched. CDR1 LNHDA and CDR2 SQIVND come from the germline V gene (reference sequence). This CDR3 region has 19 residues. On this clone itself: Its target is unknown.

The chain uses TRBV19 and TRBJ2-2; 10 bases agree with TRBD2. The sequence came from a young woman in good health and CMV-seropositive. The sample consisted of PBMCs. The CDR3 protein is CASSIPSGSGFVYTGELFF. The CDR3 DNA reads TGTGCCAGTAGTATACCTAGCGGGAGTGGTTTTGTATACACCGGGGAGCTGTTTTTT.